The 23 T cell receptor beta chains in this list originate from one sample, sequenced in a study of CD8+ T cells in alopecia areata. RNA was isolated and reverse transcribed to cDNA, the sequencing template. The protocol was immunoSEQ multiplex PCR, while the TCRdb copy is restricted to in-frame clones and leaves out a portion. The data show approximately 180,000 clones, 40% to 65% seen once. The treatment denotes: oral pan-JAK inhibitor, 5-10 mg twice daily. The sequenced sample was CD8+ T cells sorted from blood, obtained at week 24, from a patient treated with tofacitinib. These receptors all come from a human donor with alopecia areata.

The chain combines TRBV15 with TRBJ2-3; D possibly corresponds to TRBD2 (6 bases). The CDR3 extends over 15 amino acids. CDR1 LNHNV and CDR2 YYDKDF come from the germline V gene (reference sequence). Trimming took off 6 bases at V and 0 bases at J, with 13 bases between the two ends. CDR3: CATSGGETSTDTQYF. For the CDR3, the DNA is TGTGCCACCAGTGGAGGGGAAACTAGCACAGATACGCAGTATTTT.

This clone appeared a few times. The gene calls are TRBV29-1 and TRBJ2-1; TRBD1 aligns across 7 bases. Germline-derived CDR1 and CDR2 are SQVTM and ANQGSEA. V trimming: 5 bases; J trimming: 6 bases; junction bases outside the gene matches: 10. The CDR3 is 14 amino acids. The CDR3 protein is CSVPTIDRVNEQFF. Written as DNA, the CDR3 is TGCAGCGTTCCGACTATAGACAGGGTCAATGAGCAGTTCTTC.

This clone was seen only a few times. The chain employs TRBV27 and TRBJ2-3; D is possibly TRBD2 (5 bases). The CDR3 is 14 residues long. Trimming removed 0 bases at V and 4 bases at J, with 8 bases between. Germline V CDR1 and CDR2: MNHEY, SMNVEV (reference sequence). The DNA of the CDR3 is TGTGCCAGCAGTTTATCCCGAGGGCCAGATACGCAGTATTTT. Protein sequence: CASSLSRGPDTQYF.

The sample holds a few counts of this clone. V is TRBV29-1 and J is TRBJ2-7; possibly TRBD1 for D (6 bases). The germline gives CDR1 SQVTM, CDR2 ANQGSEA. The CDR3 is made up of 13 amino acids. The V end was cut by 4 bases, the J end by 0 bases, with 10 bases between. The chain's CDR3 is CSVGDMSSYEQYF. The CDR3 nucleotides are TGCAGCGTTGGGGACATGAGCTCCTACGAGCAGTACTTC.

The genes are TRBV6-1 and TRBJ2-7, with D hard to call. The CDR3 has 11 amino acids. Germline V lookup: CDR1 MNHNS, CDR2 SASEGT. Trimming left V 5 bases short and J 2 bases short, with 4 bases between. The CDR3 nucleotides read TGTGCCAGCAGTATACCCTACGAGCAGTACTTC. Translation gives CASSIPYEQYF.

This clone was recorded a few times. CDR3 DNA: TGTGCCTGGAGTGCGGACGGGAATGAAAAACTGTTTTTT. Translation gives CAWSADGNEKLFF. The V call is TRBV30, the J call TRBJ1-4; D not certain. The germline V gene encodes CDR1 GTSNPN and CDR2 SVGIG (reference sequence). The CDR3 has 13 residues. Trimming left V 1 base short and J 5 bases short, with 8 bases between.

This chain connects TRBV7-8 to TRBJ1-5, with D possibly TRBD1 on 5 matching bases. Germline V CDR1 and CDR2: SGHVS, FQNEAQ. This CDR3 is 15 amino acids long. The V end lost 3 bases, the J end lost 4 bases, and 13 bases lay between the germline ends. CDR3 residues: CASSFQTEGNQPQHF. Written as DNA, the CDR3 is TGTGCCAGCAGCTTCCAGACCGAGGGGAATCAGCCCCAGCATTTT.

J is TRBJ2-3 and V is TRBV7-9; a weak D match, TRBD2 (6 bases). Germline CDR1 reads SEHNR; CDR2 reads FQNEAQ (reference sequence). The V gene lost 2 bases and the J gene lost 5 bases, with 14 bases spanning the gap. This CDR3 is 15 amino acids long. This chain's CDR3 is CASSLRPQGGDTQYF. For the CDR3, the DNA is TGTGCCAGCAGCTTACGGCCCCAGGGAGGAGATACGCAGTATTTT.

V and J are TRBV13 and TRBJ2-1, with D possibly TRBD1 on 6 matching bases. Germline CDR1 is PRHDT and CDR2 is FYEKMQ (reference sequence). The V and J ends lost 2 bases and 4 bases respectively, with 12 bases between them. The CDR3 spans 15 residues. The CDR3 DNA reads TGTGCCAGCAGCTTAACGGGACACATATACAATGAGCAGTTCTTC. Its protein is CASSLTGHIYNEQFF.

This chain uses TRBV30 with TRBJ1-2; possible D gene TRBD1, 5 bases. V dropped 7 bases and J dropped 8 bases, with 14 bases sitting between them. CDR3 length equals 11 residues. Germline values: CDR1 GTSNPN, CDR2 SVGIG (reference sequence). DNA of the CDR3: TGTGCCTCGCAGCTCAGGGACGGCTACACCTTC. This encodes CASQLRDGYTF.

The chain joins TRBV27 to TRBJ2-2; 14 bases are shared with TRBD2. The CDR3 runs 16 residues. V lost 5 bases and J lost 6; bases outside the gene matches: 5. Germline CDR1 and CDR2: MNHEY and SMNVEV (reference sequence). The CDR3 bases are TGTGCCAGCAGTCTCGGACTAGCGGGGGGATCCGGGGAGCTGTTTTTT. It specifies CASSLGLAGGSGELFF.

Only a few counts were recorded for this clone. The V gene is TRBV25-1, the J gene TRBJ1-1; D ambiguous. The germline V and J ends were trimmed by 9 bases and 4 bases, with 9 bases remaining between them. The CDR3 has 11 amino acids. Germline V gene sequence: CDR1 MGHDK, CDR2 SYGVNS. CDR3 sequence: CASHKGTEAFF. The CDR3 DNA sequence: TGTGCCAGTCATAAAGGCACTGAAGCTTTCTTT.

This clone was observed once. J is TRBJ2-3 and V is TRBV6-1; D is possibly TRBD1 or TRBD2 (6 bases each). CDR3 length: 15 amino acids. CDR1 is MNHNS and CDR2 is SASEGT in the germline V gene. The ends were cut back, 6 bases at V and 1 base at J, with 14 bases in the middle. The CDR3 DNA reads TGTGCCAGCAGCGAGCCCGGGGGCGGCACAGATACGCAGTATTTT. Translated: CASSEPGGGTDTQYF.

V is TRBV29-1 and J is TRBJ2-1, with TRBD2 matching 16 bases. Per germline, CDR1 SQVTM and CDR2 ANQGSEA. Losses at the gene ends were 5 bases for V and 1 base for J; bases not matched to a gene: 8. CDR3 length: 18 residues. As DNA, the CDR3 is TGCAGCGTTAAAGGGACTAGCGGGGGGGCCCGGTCCTACAATGAGCAGTTCTTC. Translation: CSVKGTSGGARSYNEQFF.

The CDR3 loop reads CASSDHSGGFQETQYF. CDR3 nucleotides: TGTGCCAGCAGCGATCATAGCGGGGGGTTTCAAGAGACCCAGTACTTC. The chain links TRBV7-2 to TRBJ2-5; 10 bases map to TRBD2. V was pared by 5 bases and J by 2 bases, with 8 bases of the junction left unmatched. The CDR3 has 16 residues. Germline V CDR1 and CDR2: SGHTA, FQGNSA.

This rearrangement joins TRBV28 to TRBJ2-3; no clear D gene. The CDR3 consists of 11 residues. The V and J ends lost 10 bases and 6 bases respectively, with 11 bases between them. The germline V gene encodes CDR1 MDHEN and CDR2 SYDVKM. CDR3 sequence reads: CATGTLDTQYF. CDR3 in DNA: TGTGCCACCGGCACTTTGGATACGCAGTATTTT.

J is TRBJ2-7 and V is TRBV29-1, with a possible D match to TRBD1 (6 bases). Trimming cost V 6 bases and J 7 bases, with 16 bases left between them. The V gene's germline CDR1 is SQVTM and CDR2 ANQGSEA. The CDR3 has 12 residues. The CDR3 spells CSVLTGPGEQYF. The CDR3, as DNA: TGCAGCGTGCTCACAGGGCCTGGAGAGCAGTACTTC.

The chain joins TRBV6-1 to TRBJ2-3; D might be TRBD2 (5 bases). From germline, CDR1 is MNHNS and CDR2 SASEGT. The CDR3 is 16 amino acids. Between the trimmed V and J ends, which lost 3 bases and 4 bases, there was a span of 17 bases. DNA of the CDR3: TGTGCCAGCAGTGATCCCTCGGAGGAGTTCGCAGATACGCAGTATTTT. Amino acid sequence: CASSDPSEEFADTQYF.

The chain recombines TRBV2 with TRBJ2-3, with 9 bases fitting TRBD2. CDR3 size: 16 residues. The J segment lost 4 bases and the V segment lost 2 bases, leaving 7 bases of the junction unmatched. Germline CDR1 is SNHLY and CDR2 is FYNNEI. CDR3 coding DNA: TGTGCCAGCAGTGAAAGTGTGGGACTAGCAGCAGATACGCAGTATTTT. This encodes CASSESVGLAADTQYF.

This chain uses TRBV29-1 with TRBJ2-7; D is ambiguous. There are 13 residues in the CDR3. Looked up from germline, CDR1 is SQVTM and CDR2 is ANQGSEA. V shed 4 bases and J shed 0 bases, with 10 bases lying between them. CDR3 residues: CSVVGLSSYEQYF. The CDR3 nucleotides are TGCAGCGTTGTGGGTCTTTCCTCCTACGAGCAGTACTTC.

CDR3 DNA: TGTGCCAGCAGTTCGCTGACTAGCGGACGTTACAATGAGCAGTTCTTC. It encodes CASSSLTSGRYNEQFF. This chain joins TRBV6-5 and TRBJ2-1; TRBD2 agrees at 9 bases. Germline V gene data show CDR1 as MNHEY and CDR2 as SVGAGI. This CDR3 is 16 amino acids long. Trimming took 4 bases from V and 4 from J; bases not matched to a gene: 8.

The rearrangement joins TRBV7-6 to TRBJ2-5; no definite D call. The V end was cut by 5 bases, the J end by 3 bases, with 13 bases between. The germline V gene has CDR1 SGHVS and CDR2 FNYEAQ. The CDR3 loop spans 14 amino acids. The CDR3, as DNA: TGTGCCAGCAGCCCAGACGGCCTCGAAGAGACCCAGTACTTC. This sequence encodes CASSPDGLEETQYF. Full variable domain (remainder filled in from reference TRBV7-6 and TRBJ2-5): GAGVSQSPRYKVTKRGQDVALRCDPISGHVSLYWYRQALGQGPEFLTYFNYEAQQDKSGLPNDRFSAERPEGSISTLTIQRTEQRDSAMYRCASSPDGLEETQYFGPGTRLLVL.

The chain couples TRBV4-3 to TRBJ2-3; 8 positions agree with TRBD2. The CDR3 sequence is 15 residues long. The germline V gene encodes CDR1 LGHNA and CDR2 YSLEER. With V trimmed by 1 base and J by 3 bases, 3 bases remained unmatched. The CDR3 nucleotides are TGCGCCAGCAGCCAAGGTCGGGGGGGAACAGATACGCAGTATTTT. Translated: CASSQGRGGTDTQYF.